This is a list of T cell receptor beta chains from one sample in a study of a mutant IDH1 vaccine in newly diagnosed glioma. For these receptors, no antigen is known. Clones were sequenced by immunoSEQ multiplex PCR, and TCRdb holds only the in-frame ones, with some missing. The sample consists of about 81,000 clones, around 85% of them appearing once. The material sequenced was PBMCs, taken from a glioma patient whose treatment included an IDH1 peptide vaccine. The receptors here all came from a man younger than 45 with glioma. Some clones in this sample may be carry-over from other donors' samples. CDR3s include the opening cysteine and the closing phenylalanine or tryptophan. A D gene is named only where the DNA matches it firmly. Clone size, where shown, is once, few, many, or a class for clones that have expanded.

CDR3aa: CAISESGQGVDEQFF
CDR3nt: TGTGCCATCAGTGAGTCTGGACAGGGCGTCGATGAGCAGTTCTTC
v_gene: TRBV10-3
abundance: .
d_gene: TRBD1
j_gene: TRBJ2-1

CDR3aa: CASSLEANTEAFF
CDR3nt: TGCGCCAGCAGCTTGGAGGCCAACACTGAAGCTTTCTTT
v_gene: TRBV5-1
abundance: .
d_gene: .
j_gene: TRBJ1-1

CDR3aa: CASSLALGLAGEETQYF
CDR3nt: TGCGCCAGCAGCTTGGCCTTAGGACTAGCGGGGGAAGAGACCCAGTACTTC
v_gene: TRBV5-1
abundance: .
d_gene: TRBD2
j_gene: TRBJ2-5

CDR3aa: CASSQESGLSRSYNEQFF
CDR3nt: TGTGCCAGCAGCCAAGAGTCAGGGCTGTCTAGATCCTACAATGAGCAGTTCTTC
v_gene: TRBV14
abundance: .
d_gene: .
j_gene: TRBJ2-1

CDR3aa: CASRGPGGLGELFF
CDR3nt: TGTGCCAGCAGGGGGCCGGGGGGACTCGGGGAGCTGTTTTTT
v_gene: TRBV6-5
abundance: .
d_gene: TRBD2
j_gene: TRBJ2-2

CDR3aa: CASSLSGKGNQPQHF
CDR3nt: TGCGCCAGCAGCTTGTCAGGGAAGGGCAATCAGCCCCAGCATTTT
v_gene: TRBV5-1
abundance: .
d_gene: .
j_gene: TRBJ1-5

CDR3aa: CASRETGGYGDTQYF
CDR3nt: TGTGCCAGCAGGGAGACAGGGGGGTATGGAGATACGCAGTATTTT
v_gene: TRBV2
abundance: .
d_gene: TRBD1
j_gene: TRBJ2-3

CDR3aa: CASSDWGEWETQYF
CDR3nt: TGCGCCAGCAGTGACTGGGGGGAGTGGGAGACCCAGTACTTC
v_gene: TRBV10-2
abundance: .
d_gene: .
j_gene: TRBJ2-5

CDR3aa: CASSLISGSSGNTIYF
CDR3nt: TGTGCCAGCAGCTTAATTAGTGGAAGCTCTGGAAACACCATATATTTT
v_gene: TRBV7-8
abundance: .
d_gene: .
j_gene: TRBJ1-3

CDR3aa: CASTPRDRGNSPLHF
CDR3nt: TGTGCCAGCACTCCACGGGACAGGGGTAATTCACCCCTCCACTTT
v_gene: TRBV6-6
abundance: .
d_gene: TRBD1
j_gene: TRBJ1-6

CDR3aa: CASSLPREGGRPYEQYF
CDR3nt: TGTGCCAGCAGCTTACCCCGGGAGGGAGGCCGGCCCTACGAGCAGTACTTC
v_gene: TRBV7-2
abundance: .
d_gene: TRBD2
j_gene: TRBJ2-7

CDR3aa: CASSPNKGGPNSPLHF
CDR3nt: TGCGCCAGCAGCCCCAATAAGGGAGGGCCTAATTCACCCCTCCACTTT
v_gene: TRBV4-3
abundance: .
d_gene: .
j_gene: TRBJ1-6

CDR3aa: CASSPNRDNYGYTF
CDR3nt: TGTGCCAGCAGCCCGAACAGGGACAACTATGGCTACACCTTC
v_gene: TRBV7-2
abundance: .
d_gene: .
j_gene: TRBJ1-2

CDR3aa: CSASDRGEQYF
CDR3nt: TGCAGTGCTAGCGACAGGGGCGAGCAGTACTTC
v_gene: TRBV20-1
abundance: .
d_gene: TRBD1
j_gene: TRBJ2-7

CDR3aa: CASSVASRELFF
CDR3nt: TGTGCCAGCAGCGTAGCCTCGAGGGAGCTGTTTTTT
v_gene: TRBV9
abundance: .
d_gene: .
j_gene: TRBJ2-2

CDR3aa: CASSLAAARTDTQYF
CDR3nt: TGTGCCAGCAGCTTAGCAGCAGCTAGGACAGATACGCAGTATTTT
v_gene: TRBV7-9
abundance: .
d_gene: .
j_gene: TRBJ2-3

CDR3aa: CASSLMAQETQYF
CDR3nt: TGTGCCAGCAGCTTAATGGCCCAAGAGACCCAGTACTTC
v_gene: TRBV7-3
abundance: .
d_gene: .
j_gene: TRBJ2-5

CDR3aa: CASTLERDSPLHF
CDR3nt: TGTGCCAGCACCCTGGAAAGGGATTCACCCCTCCACTTT
v_gene: TRBV5-8
abundance: .
d_gene: .
j_gene: TRBJ1-6

CDR3aa: CASSLATGQYGYTF
CDR3nt: TGTGCCAGCAGCTTAGCGACAGGGCAATATGGCTACACCTTC
v_gene: TRBV7-2
abundance: .
d_gene: TRBD1
j_gene: TRBJ1-2

CDR3aa: CASSLDADGNTIYF
CDR3nt: TGCGCCAGCAGCTTGGATGCGGACGGAAACACCATATATTTT
v_gene: TRBV5-1
abundance: once
d_gene: .
j_gene: TRBJ1-3

CDR3aa: CASSFTYRGDSPLHF
CDR3nt: TGTGCCAGCAGTTTTACGTACAGGGGTGATTCACCCCTCCACTTT
v_gene: TRBV28
abundance: .
d_gene: TRBD1
j_gene: TRBJ1-6

CDR3aa: CASSQKTGGNYGYTF
CDR3nt: TGTGCCAGCAGCCAAAAGACAGGGGGTAACTATGGCTACACCTTC
v_gene: TRBV14
abundance: .
d_gene: TRBD1
j_gene: TRBJ1-2

CDR3aa: CATSRERPATNEKLFF
CDR3nt: TGTGCCACCAGCAGGGAAAGGCCCGCAACTAATGAAAAACTGTTTTTT
v_gene: TRBV15
abundance: .
d_gene: .
j_gene: TRBJ1-4

CDR3aa: CASRSGQAGELFF
CDR3nt: TGTGCCAGTAGGTCTGGGCAGGCCGGGGAGCTGTTTTTT
v_gene: TRBV19
abundance: .
d_gene: .
j_gene: TRBJ2-2

CDR3aa: CASSLVPQETQYF
CDR3nt: TGCGCCAGCAGCTTGGTACCCCAAGAGACCCAGTACTTC
v_gene: TRBV5-1
abundance: .
d_gene: .
j_gene: TRBJ2-5

CDR3aa: CASSPGIYSNQPQHF
CDR3nt: TGTGCCAGCAGCCCTGGGATTTATAGCAATCAGCCCCAGCATTTT
v_gene: TRBV7-2
abundance: .
d_gene: .
j_gene: TRBJ1-5

CDR3aa: CASSLGYEQYF
CDR3nt: TGTGCCAGCAGTTTAGGCTACGAGCAGTACTTC
v_gene: TRBV27
abundance: .
d_gene: .
j_gene: TRBJ2-7

CDR3aa: CASSLWDRGQFF
CDR3nt: TGTGCCAGCAGCTTGTGGGACAGGGGGCAGTTCTTC
v_gene: TRBV5-6
abundance: .
d_gene: TRBD1
j_gene: TRBJ2-1

CDR3aa: CASSLVPSGGASDTQYF
CDR3nt: TGTGCCAGCAGCTTGGTCCCTAGCGGGGGGGCATCAGATACGCAGTATTTT
v_gene: TRBV5-4
abundance: few
d_gene: TRBD2
j_gene: TRBJ2-3

CDR3aa: CASSRLLGGVSYEQYF
CDR3nt: TGTGCCAGCTCACGACTACTCGGAGGAGTCTCCTACGAGCAGTACTTC
v_gene: TRBV18
abundance: once
d_gene: .
j_gene: TRBJ2-7

CDR3aa: CASTSTGLNVLTF
CDR3nt: TGCGCCAGCACCAGCACGGGCCTTAACGTCCTGACTTTC
v_gene: TRBV5-1
abundance: once
d_gene: .
j_gene: TRBJ2-6

CDR3aa: CASSLRSGQGYEQYF
CDR3nt: TGTGCCAGCAGTTTACGTTCGGGACAGGGGTACGAGCAGTACTTC
v_gene: TRBV27
abundance: .
d_gene: TRBD1
j_gene: TRBJ2-7

CDR3aa: CAWSKRGGASMVQFF
CDR3nt: TGTGCCTGGAGTAAGAGAGGGGGTGCCTCAATGGTGCAGTTCTTC
v_gene: TRBV30
abundance: .
d_gene: .
j_gene: TRBJ2-1

CDR3aa: CASTPGQTHEKLFF
CDR3nt: TGTGCCAGTACCCCGGGACAGACGCATGAAAAACTGTTTTTT
v_gene: TRBV19
abundance: .
d_gene: TRBD1
j_gene: TRBJ1-4

CDR3aa: CASSLRTSGNDEQFF
CDR3nt: TGCGCCAGCAGCTTAAGGACTAGCGGGAATGATGAGCAGTTCTTC
v_gene: TRBV5-1
abundance: .
d_gene: TRBD2
j_gene: TRBJ2-1

CDR3aa: CASSLRLAGLSGIQYF
CDR3nt: TGTGCCAGCAGCTTGAGACTAGCGGGGCTTTCTGGCATTCAGTACTTC
v_gene: TRBV7-2
abundance: .
d_gene: TRBD2
j_gene: TRBJ2-4

CDR3aa: CASSDRRVREKLFF
CDR3nt: TGTGCCAGCAGTGATAGGAGGGTTCGGGAAAAACTGTTTTTT
v_gene: TRBV2
abundance: .
d_gene: .
j_gene: TRBJ1-4

CDR3aa: CASSPSYNEQFF
CDR3nt: TGTGCCAGCAGCCCATCCTACAATGAGCAGTTCTTC
v_gene: TRBV7-6
abundance: once
d_gene: .
j_gene: TRBJ2-1

CDR3aa: CASSLLGQITYEQYF
CDR3nt: TGTGCCAGCAGCTTATTGGGACAAATTACCTACGAGCAGTACTTC
v_gene: TRBV11-1
abundance: .
d_gene: .
j_gene: TRBJ2-7

CDR3aa: CASSKIRTKQETQYF
CDR3nt: TGTGCCAGTAGTAAAATCCGGACAAAACAAGAGACCCAGTACTTC
v_gene: TRBV19
abundance: .
d_gene: .
j_gene: TRBJ2-5

CDR3aa: CACSKGKRNTEAFF
CDR3nt: TGTGCCTGCTCTAAGGGGAAGAGGAACACTGAAGCTTTCTTT
v_gene: TRBV30
abundance: .
d_gene: .
j_gene: TRBJ1-1

CDR3aa: CASSEAGDGYGYTF
CDR3nt: TGTGCCAGCAGTGAAGCAGGGGACGGCTATGGCTACACCTTC
v_gene: TRBV2
abundance: .
d_gene: .
j_gene: TRBJ1-2

CDR3aa: CASSLDRGRNYGYTF
CDR3nt: TGCGCCAGCAGCCTGGACAGGGGGCGAAACTATGGCTACACCTTC
v_gene: TRBV5-1
abundance: .
d_gene: TRBD1
j_gene: TRBJ1-2

CDR3aa: CASSVASGRYRAGELFF
CDR3nt: TGTGCCAGCAGCGTGGCTAGCGGGAGGTATCGGGCCGGGGAGCTGTTTTTT
v_gene: TRBV9
abundance: .
d_gene: TRBD2
j_gene: TRBJ2-2

CDR3aa: CASSQSLAGGQDTQYF
CDR3nt: TGTGCCAGCAGCCAATCTCTAGCGGGGGGGCAAGATACGCAGTATTTT
v_gene: TRBV4-2
abundance: once
d_gene: TRBD2
j_gene: TRBJ2-3

CDR3aa: CASSHGLARNTGELFF
CDR3nt: TGCGCCAGCAGCCACGGACTAGCGAGGAACACCGGGGAGCTGTTTTTT
v_gene: TRBV4-3
abundance: .
d_gene: TRBD2
j_gene: TRBJ2-2

CDR3aa: CASSFGLAGGNEQFF
CDR3nt: TGCGCCAGCAGCTTCGGGCTAGCGGGAGGGAATGAGCAGTTCTTC
v_gene: TRBV5-1
abundance: .
d_gene: TRBD2
j_gene: TRBJ2-1

CDR3aa: CAWSHNRGGYTF
CDR3nt: TGTGCCTGGAGTCATAACAGGGGTGGCTACACCTTC
v_gene: TRBV30
abundance: many
d_gene: TRBD1
j_gene: TRBJ1-2